This T cell receptor beta chain comes out of a study of spatial heterogeneity in lung cancer. Whole-study results and caveats: For expanded intratumoral alpha and beta TCRs, counts tracked tumor mutation counts.

CDR3 size: 15 residues. The junction had 7 bases not matched to a gene; V was cut back by 6 bases and J by 2 bases. Germline V CDR1 and CDR2: SGHVS, FQNEAQ. Each molecule of TCR cDNA was tagged with one unique molecular identifier. MiXCR was run by TCRdb on the 5' RACE reads, yielding one entry per CDR3 protein. The sample gives approximately 15,000 distinct CDR3 sequences, approximately 4.5% of which show up once; 15% to 20% is in the top ten. At least ten counts were recorded for this clonotype. Antigen specificity is unknown. This beta chain is an off-target read within a library intended for alpha chains, so its frequency means little. Time point described: sample taken at primary tumor resection. The 70 or so donors had untreated early-stage non-small cell lung cancer.

Specimen: lung tumor tissue, collected at surgery. The chain joins TRBV7-8 to TRBJ2-3; 8 nucleotides agree with TRBD2. The TCR comes from a female donor with early-stage non-small cell lung cancer. DNA for the CDR3: TGTGCCAGCAGTCGTACTAGCGGCGACACAGATACGCAGTATTTT. Its translation: CASSRTSGDTDTQYF.